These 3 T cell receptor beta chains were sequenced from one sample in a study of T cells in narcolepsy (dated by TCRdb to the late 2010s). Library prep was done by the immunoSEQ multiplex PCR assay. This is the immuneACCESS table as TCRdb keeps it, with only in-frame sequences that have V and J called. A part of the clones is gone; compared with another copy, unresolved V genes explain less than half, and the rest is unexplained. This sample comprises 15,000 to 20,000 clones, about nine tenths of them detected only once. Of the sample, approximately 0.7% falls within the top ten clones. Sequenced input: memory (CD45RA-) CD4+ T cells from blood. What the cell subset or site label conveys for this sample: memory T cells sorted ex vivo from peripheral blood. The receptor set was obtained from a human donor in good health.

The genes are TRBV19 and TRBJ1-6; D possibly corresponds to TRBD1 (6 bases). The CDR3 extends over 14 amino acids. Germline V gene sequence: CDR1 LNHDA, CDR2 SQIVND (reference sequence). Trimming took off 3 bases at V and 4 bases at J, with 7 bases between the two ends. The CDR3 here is CASSIGQYNSPLHF. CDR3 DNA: TGTGCCAGTAGTATCGGACAGTATAATTCACCCCTCCACTTT.

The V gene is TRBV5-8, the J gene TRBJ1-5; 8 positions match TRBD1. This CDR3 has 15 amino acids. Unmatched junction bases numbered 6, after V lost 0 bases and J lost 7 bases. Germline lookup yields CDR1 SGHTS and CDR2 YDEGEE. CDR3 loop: CASSLAGTGGQPQHF. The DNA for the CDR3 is TGTGCCAGCAGCTTGGCGGGGACAGGAGGACAGCCCCAGCATTTT.

CDR3 sequence: CASSPLRDSINEQFF. The CDR3 DNA follows: TGTGCCAGCTCACCGCTACGGGACTCAATCAATGAGCAGTTCTTC. The chain has TRBV18 and TRBJ2-1; a weak D match, TRBD2 (6 bases). Germline V CDR1 and CDR2: KGHSH, LQKENI. The CDR3 is 15 residues long. Trimming took 3 bases from V and 6 from J, leaving 15 bases between them.